What follows are 15 T cell receptor beta chains derived from one specimen sequenced in a study of T-cell memory formation after mild COVID-19. TCRdb processed the 5' RACE reads anew with MiXCR; each CDR3 protein has one entry. The table lists just under 550,000 distinct CDR3 sequences, about a fifth of them singletons, with 12% in the top ten. Sequencing was done on a sample of PBMCs or a T cell subset sorted from them (not recorded which). The receptors originated from an adult woman who had mild COVID-19 (a few samples of this study predate the infection). Cell type and time point are not known.

The chain employs TRBV5-1 and TRBJ2-5, with a possible D match to TRBD1 (5 bases). This CDR3 contains 13 residues. CDR1 is SGHRS, CDR2 YFSETQ, per germline. V was cut by 2 bases and J by 4 bases, with 9 bases left in between. CDR3 in amino acids: CASSFEGAETQYF. The CDR3 DNA sequence: TGCGCCAGCAGCTTCGAAGGGGCAGAGACCCAGTACTTC.

This clonotype was counted only a few times. It is unclear where the CDR3 begins or ends on the DNA, so no DNA is shown, and the CDR3 is as TCRdb lists it. The chain has TRBV5-6 and TRBJ1-1; the table's D gene call, TRBD1, was not cross checked with the DNA. The CDR3 length is 16 residues, termini included. The germline gives CDR1 SGHDT, CDR2 YYEEEE. The CDR3 protein is CASSSTLGQMNTEAFF.

This chain uses TRBV14 with TRBJ1-2; 7 bases line up with TRBD1. CDR1 is SGHDN and CDR2 is FVKESK in the germline V gene. This CDR3 is built from 15 residues. V lost 0 bases and J lost 3; bases outside the gene matches: 4. The CDR3 loop is CASSQDQGVYYGYTF. In DNA, the CDR3 is TGTGCCAGCAGCCAAGATCAGGGGGTGTACTATGGCTACACCTTC.

The chain links TRBV20-1 to TRBJ1-2; no clear D gene. CDR1 and CDR2 (germline): DFQATT, SNEGSKA (reference sequence). CDR3 length equals 10 residues. V was pared by 5 bases and J by 4 bases, with 5 bases between. Written as DNA, the CDR3 is TGCAGTGCTCGGGGCTATGGCTACACCTTC. Protein sequence: CSARGYGYTF.

This clonotype was observed a handful of times. V is TRBV7-9 and J is TRBJ2-1; a weak D match, TRBD2 (6 bases). The CDR3 sequence is 12 residues long. Trimming removed 4 bases from V and 9 bases from J, with 10 bases in between. The germline CDR1 and CDR2 sequences are SEHNR and FQNEAQ (reference sequence). CDR3 residues: CASSWDFGEQFF. The CDR3 bases are TGTGCCAGCAGCTGGGACTTCGGTGAGCAGTTCTTC. Filled out from reference TRBV7-9 and TRBJ2-1, the complete variable domain reads DTGVSQNPRHKITKRGQNVTFRCDPISEHNRLYWYRQTLGQGPEFLTYFQNEAQLEKSRLLSDRFSAERPKGSFSTLEIQRTEQGDSAMYLCASSWDFGEQFFGPGTRLTVL.

This clonotype has a handful of counts. This chain links TRBV25-1 with TRBJ2-1, with D possibly TRBD2 on 6 matching bases. Germline values: CDR1 MGHDK, CDR2 SYGVNS. Trimming removed 0 bases from V and 5 bases from J, with 11 bases in between. The CDR3 length is 15 residues. CDR3 sequence reads: CASSEYLGLNNEQFF. For the CDR3, the DNA is TGTGCCAGCAGTGAATATTTGGGACTCAACAATGAGCAGTTCTTC.

This clonotype was counted ten times or more. This rearrangement joins TRBV2 to TRBJ2-1, with D perhaps being TRBD1 or TRBD2 (5 bases each). CDR3 length: 19 residues. V lost 6 bases and J lost 6, with 30 bases in between. The germline V gene encodes CDR1 SNHLY and CDR2 FYNNEI. The CDR3 is CASRPGPYTPRDIRNEQFF. In DNA form, the CDR3 reads TGTGCCAGCAGACCGGGACCATATACCCCAAGGGATATACGCAATGAGCAGTTCTTC. Filled out from reference TRBV2 and TRBJ2-1, the complete variable domain reads EPEVTQTPSHQVTQMGQEVILRCVPISNHLYFYWYRQILGQKVEFLVSFYNNEISEKSEIFDDQFSVERPDGSNFTLKIRSTKLEDSAMYFCASRPGPYTPRDIRNEQFFGPGTRLTVL.

The chain joins TRBV5-1 to TRBJ2-7; 9 nucleotides align to TRBD1. The J segment lost 5 bases and the V segment lost 2 bases, leaving 5 bases of the junction unmatched. Per germline, CDR1 SGHRS and CDR2 YFSETQ. The CDR3 runs to 14 residues. The CDR3 DNA follows: TGCGCCAGCAGCTTCTGGACAGGGGTCCACGAGCAGTACTTC. Its protein product is CASSFWTGVHEQYF.

The chain recombines TRBV29-1 with TRBJ2-1; tentative D call: TRBD2 (6 bases). The CDR3 is 10 amino acids. The V gene lost 6 bases and the J gene lost 10 bases, with 10 bases spanning the gap. CDR1 and CDR2 from the germline V gene are SQVTM and ANQGSEA. CDR3 in amino acids: CSVQSGEQFF. The CDR3 region has the DNA TGCAGCGTACAGAGCGGGGAGCAGTTCTTC.

V is TRBV7-2 and J is TRBJ2-1, with TRBD2 identical over 7 bases. V lost 2 bases, J lost 7 bases, and 8 bases stayed unmatched. The germline gives CDR1 SGHTA, CDR2 FQGNSA. The CDR3 has 15 amino acids. DNA for the CDR3: TGTGCCAGCAGCTTATTCGCGGGGGTGAGGAATGAGCAGTTCTTC. This sequence encodes CASSLFAGVRNEQFF.

This clonotype appeared once. The chain has TRBV20-1 and TRBJ2-6, with 9 bases matching TRBD2. The CDR3 is made up of 17 amino acids. CDR1 DFQATT and CDR2 SNEGSKA come from the germline V gene (reference sequence). Losses at the gene ends were 3 bases for V and 1 base for J; bases not matched to a gene: 7. In DNA, the CDR3 is TGCAGTGCTAGCCCGGGACTAGCAGGGTCTGGGGCCAACGTCCTGACTTTC. Encoded protein: CSASPGLAGSGANVLTF.

The sample holds a few counts of this clonotype. J is TRBJ2-7 and V is TRBV19; no reliable D call. V lost 6 bases and J 2 bases, leaving 14 bases between the germline ends. Germline assignment: CDR1 LNHDA and CDR2 SQIVND (reference sequence). The CDR3 spans 14 residues. The CDR3 is CASSLLDPPYEQYF. As DNA, the CDR3 is TGTGCCAGTAGCCTCTTGGATCCCCCCTACGAGCAGTACTTC.

This clonotype occurred many times. The chain carries TRBV7-2 and TRBJ1-2; TRBD1 might be the D (5 bases). CDR1 is SGHTA and CDR2 is FQGNSA in the germline V gene. Trimming removed 8 bases from V and 4 bases from J, with 17 bases in between. The CDR3 runs 14 residues. This CDR3 reads CASRQPGAGYGYTF. The CDR3 nucleotides read TGTGCCAGCCGTCAACCCGGGGCAGGCTATGGCTACACCTTC.

This clonotype showed up just a few times. This sequence joins TRBV7-9 and TRBJ2-1; D gene uncertain. This CDR3 has 14 amino acids. The germline gives CDR1 SEHNR, CDR2 FQNEAQ (reference sequence). Trimming left V 3 bases short and J 6 bases short, with 12 bases between. The chain's CDR3 is CASSFLASGNEQFF. In DNA, the CDR3 is TGTGCCAGCAGCTTTTTGGCAAGTGGCAATGAGCAGTTCTTC.

This clonotype was seen only a few times. The V and J genes are TRBV12-3 or TRBV12-4 and TRBJ2-2; the D gene is possibly TRBD2 (5 bases). This CDR3 is built from 18 residues. Trimming took off 3 bases at V and 1 base at J, with 18 bases between the two ends. CDR3 sequence (DNA): TGTGCCAGCAGTTTTAGTCTCAGCGGCAGTTTGAACACCGGGGAGCTGTTTTTT. Protein sequence: CASSFSLSGSLNTGELFF.